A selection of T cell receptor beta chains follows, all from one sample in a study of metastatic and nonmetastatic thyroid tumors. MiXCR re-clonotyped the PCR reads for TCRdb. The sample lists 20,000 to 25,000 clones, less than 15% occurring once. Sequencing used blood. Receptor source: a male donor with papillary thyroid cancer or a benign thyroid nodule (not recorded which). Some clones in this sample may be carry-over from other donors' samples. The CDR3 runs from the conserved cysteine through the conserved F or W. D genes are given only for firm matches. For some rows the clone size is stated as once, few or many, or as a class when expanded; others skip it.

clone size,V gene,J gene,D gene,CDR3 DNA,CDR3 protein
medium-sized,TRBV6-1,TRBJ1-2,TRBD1,TGTGCCAGCAGTCAAGGGACAGCCTATGGCTACACCTTC,CASSQGTAYGYTF
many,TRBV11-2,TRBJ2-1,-,TGTGCCAGCAGCTTAGCGGGAGTCTATGAGCAGTTCTTC,CASSLAGVYEQFF
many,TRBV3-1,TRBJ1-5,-,TGTGCCAGCAGCCCAGACAGTTCACAGCCCCAGCATTTT,CASSPDSSQPQHF
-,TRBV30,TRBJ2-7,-,TGTGCCCTTAACGAGCAGTACTTC,CALNEQYF
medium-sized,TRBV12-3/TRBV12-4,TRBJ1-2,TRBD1,TGTGCCAGCAGCCCAGGGACAGGGATAAACTATGGCTACACCTTC,CASSPGTGINYGYTF
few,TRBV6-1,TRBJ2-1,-,TGTGCCAGCAGTCTAACGGGAGCCGGGGGCAATGAGCAGTTCTTC,CASSLTGAGGNEQFF
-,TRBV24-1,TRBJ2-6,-,TGTGCCACCAGTTCCGGGTCTTCCTCTGGGGCCAACGTCCTGACTTTC,CATSSGSSSGANVLTF
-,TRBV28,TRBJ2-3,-,TGTGCCAGCAGTTCCGACGGGAGAGGTCGGGCAGATACGCAGTATTTT,CASSSDGRGRADTQYF
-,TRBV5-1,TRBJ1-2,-,TGCGCCAGCAGCCCTGGACAGATATATGGCTACACCTTC,CASSPGQIYGYTF
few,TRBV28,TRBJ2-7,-,TGTGCCAGCAATAGTCAAGTGACTTCCCCCTCTATCTACGAGCAGTACTTC,CASNSQVTSPSIYEQYF
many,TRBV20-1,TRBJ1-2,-,TGCAGTGCTGAGGGTCAGGGGAATAACTATGGCTACACCTTC,CSAEGQGNNYGYTF
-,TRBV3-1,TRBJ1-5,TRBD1,TGTGCCAGCAGCCTCGGGACAGGGGATCAGCCCCAGCATTTT,CASSLGTGDQPQHF
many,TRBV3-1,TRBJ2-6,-,TGTGCCAGCAGCCAAGTTAAGTTACTCTCTGGGGCCAACGTCCTGACTTTC,CASSQVKLLSGANVLTF
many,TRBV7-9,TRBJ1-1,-,TGTGCCAGCAGCTTAGTTGGGGATATGAACACTGAAGCTTTCTTT,CASSLVGDMNTEAFF
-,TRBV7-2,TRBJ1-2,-,TGTGCCAGCAGCCCCAATTCCGGGAACAGCGATGGCTACACCTTC,CASSPNSGNSDGYTF
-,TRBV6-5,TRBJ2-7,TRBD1,TGTGCCAGCAGTTGGCCGGGACAGGGAACCTACGAGCAGTACTTC,CASSWPGQGTYEQYF